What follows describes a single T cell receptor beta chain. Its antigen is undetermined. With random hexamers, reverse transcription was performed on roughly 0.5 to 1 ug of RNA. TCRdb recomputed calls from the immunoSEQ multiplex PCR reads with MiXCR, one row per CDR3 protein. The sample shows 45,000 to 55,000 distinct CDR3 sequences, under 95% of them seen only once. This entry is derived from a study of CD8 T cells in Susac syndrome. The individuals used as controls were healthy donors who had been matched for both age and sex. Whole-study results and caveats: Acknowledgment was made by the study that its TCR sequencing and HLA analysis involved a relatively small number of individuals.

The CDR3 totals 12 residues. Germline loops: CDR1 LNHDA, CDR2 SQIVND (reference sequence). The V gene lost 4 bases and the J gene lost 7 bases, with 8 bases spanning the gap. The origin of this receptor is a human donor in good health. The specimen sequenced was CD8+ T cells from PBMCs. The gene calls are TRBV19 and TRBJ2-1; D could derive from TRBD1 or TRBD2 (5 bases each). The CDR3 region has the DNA TGTGCCAGTAGTAGGGACCGAAATGAGCAGTTCTTC. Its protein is CASSRDRNEQFF.